One and the same sample provided the 30 T cell receptor beta chains below, sequenced in a study of blood T cells in healthy people across ages (dated by TCRdb to about 2015). Libraries were made using 5' RACE. Instrument on record: Illumina HiSeq 2500. The second PCR ran for roughly 7 to 12 cycles and used a J-beta primer mix along with a sample-barcoded 5' primer. TCRdb ran its own pipeline on the public reads, namely fastp trimming at Q25 and MiXCR clone calling, and kept in-frame beta chains. Entries that share a CDR3 protein sequence are merged under the most common genes and DNA. In this sample the table shows approximately 730,000 distinct CDR3 sequences, roughly 44% of which occur a single time. Roughly 20% of the sample goes to the ten largest clones. The sample consisted of blood. Source of these receptors: a woman aged 55-70 years in good health.

This clonotype was counted only a few times. This chain connects TRBV4-1 to TRBJ2-5; maybe TRBD1 (6 bases). The CDR3 sequence is 13 residues long. Germline CDR1 and CDR2: MGHRA and YSYEKL. Trimming removed 2 bases at V and 4 bases at J, with 8 bases between. The CDR3 DNA reads TGCGCCAGCAGCCAACAACAGGGAGAGACCCAGTACTTC. Protein: CASSQQQGETQYF.

This clonotype was observed a handful of times. This chain joins TRBV20-1 and TRBJ2-5, with D unclear. V was pared by 2 bases and J by 5 bases, with 12 bases between. Looked up from germline, CDR1 is DFQATT and CDR2 is SNEGSKA (reference sequence). This CDR3 has 13 amino acids. As DNA, the CDR3 is TGCAGTGCTAGACCCTGGGCGGAGGAGACCCAGTACTTC. Translated, it gives CSARPWAEETQYF.

J is TRBJ2-3 and V is TRBV6-5, with 9 bases matching TRBD2. Trimming removed 1 base from V and 2 bases from J; junction bases left unmatched: 10. CDR3 length: 18 amino acids. Looked up from germline, CDR1 is MNHEY and CDR2 is SVGAGI. CDR3 DNA sequence: TGTGCCAGCAGTTACTTCCCACCTCCTAGCGGGGTCACAGATACGCAGTATTTT. It codes for CASSYFPPPSGVTDTQYF.

A single count supports this clonotype. V gene TRBV7-3 combines with J gene TRBJ1-1; D is undetermined. Deletions cut 5 bases from V and 1 base from J, with 8 bases between. Germline lookup yields CDR1 SGHTA and CDR2 FQGTGA. The CDR3 runs 13 residues. Here the CDR3 reads CASSIHTNTEAFF. The CDR3 nucleotides read TGTGCCAGCAGCATACATACGAACACTGAAGCTTTCTTT.

For this clonotype: An end of the junction differs from the germline gene, which may be a read error. The V and J genes are TRBV5-1 and TRBJ2-5; 8 bases line up with TRBD1. Germline V gene data show CDR1 as SGHRS and CDR2 as YFSETQ. This CDR3 contains 15 residues. CDR3 coding DNA: TGCGCCAGCGCTTTCCTAGGACAGGGTGAAGAGACCCGGTACTTC. Translated, it gives CASAFLGQGEETRYF.

About this clonotype: A read error may account for a junction end that differs from germline. V is TRBV2 and J is TRBJ2-5; D not certain. Germline V CDR1 and CDR2: SNHLY, FYNNEI. The CDR3 is 12 residues long. This CDR3 reads CDSKGTQETQYF. CDR3 DNA: TGTGACAGCAAAGGCACACAAGAGACCCAGTACTTC. Filled out from reference TRBV2 and TRBJ2-5, the complete variable domain reads EPEVTQTPSHQVTQMGQEVILRCVPISNHLYFYWYRQILGQKVEFLVSFYNNEISEKSEIFDDQFSVERPDGSNFTLKIRSTKLEDSAMYFCDSKGTQETQYFGPGTRLLVL.

This clonotype was picked up a small number of times. V usage is TRBV5-1 and J usage is TRBJ1-1; TRBD1 might be the D (5 bases). Trimming left V 5 bases short and J 5 bases short, with 16 bases between. Germline V gives CDR1 SGHRS, CDR2 YFSETQ. The CDR3 extends over 14 amino acids. CDR3 in amino acids: CASRSQEGWTEAFF. The CDR3 DNA follows: TGCGCCAGCAGATCCCAGGAGGGGTGGACTGAAGCTTTCTTT.

This rearrangement joins TRBV20-1 to TRBJ2-5; D unresolved. The germline V gene has CDR1 DFQATT and CDR2 SNEGSKA (reference sequence). This CDR3 has 15 residues. Trimming cost V 0 bases and J 2 bases, with 13 bases left between them. CDR3 sequence: CSARDLSDFQETQYF. The CDR3 bases are TGCAGTGCTAGAGATCTAAGCGACTTTCAAGAGACCCAGTACTTC.

The rearrangement links TRBV12-3 or TRBV12-4 to TRBJ2-5, with D possibly TRBD1 on 5 matching bases. Between the trimmed V and J ends, which lost 7 bases and 4 bases, there was a span of 16 bases. This CDR3 is built from 14 residues. CDR3 sequence (DNA): TGTGCCAGCACCACAGACAGTCGGGCAGAGACCCAGTACTTC. Translation: CASTTDSRAETQYF.

The chain is built from TRBV29-1 and TRBJ2-5, with 8 bases aligning to TRBD1. The DNA matches TRBJ2-7 better at its end, which makes the J call doubtful. The CDR3 has 15 amino acids. CDR1 and CDR2 (germline): SQVTM, ANQGSEA. The CDR3 is CSVAASKDRAYEQYF. The CDR3 DNA is TGCAGCGTTGCCGCCAGCAAGGACAGGGCCTACGAGCAGTACTTC.

This rearrangement joins TRBV11-2 to TRBJ2-3; D is perhaps TRBD2 (6 bases). The CDR3 has 12 amino acids. V was shortened by 6 bases and J by 6 bases, with 10 bases between the two germline ends. Germline CDR1 reads SGHAT; CDR2 reads FQNNGV. The CDR3 nucleotides are TGTGCCAGCAGGTCAGGGACTGATACGCAGTATTTT. Protein: CASRSGTDTQYF. The full variable domain, completed using reference TRBV11-2 and TRBJ2-3, is EAGVAQSPRYKIIEKRQSVAFWCNPISGHATLYWYQQILGQGPKLLIQFQNNGVVDDSQLPKDRFSAERLKGVDSTLKIQPAKLEDSAVYLCASRSGTDTQYFGPGTRLTVL.

This clonotype appeared a few times. The rearrangement joins TRBV7-8 to TRBJ2-3; D might be TRBD1 or TRBD2, each matching 7 bases. Germline assignment: CDR1 SGHVS and CDR2 FQNEAQ. Trimming took off 5 bases at V and 6 bases at J, with 18 bases between the two ends. CDR3 length: 15 residues. The DNA for the CDR3 is TGTGCCAGCAGCGCTATCAGGGGGGGCTGGGATACGCAGTATTTT. It yields the protein CASSAIRGGWDTQYF.

For this clonotype: This may arise from a read error, as a much more abundant clone is one base away. This chain connects TRBV6-2 or TRBV6-3 to TRBJ2-1; D may be TRBD1 (5 bases). The V gene's germline CDR1 is MNHEY and CDR2 SVGEGT. This CDR3 is built from 13 residues. The DNA of the CDR3 is TGTGCCAGCATGGGGCAGAGCTACAAAGAGCAGTTCTTC. Its protein product is CASMGQSYKEQFF.

This clonotype came up a few times. The V gene is TRBV7-2, the J gene TRBJ2-7; a weak D match, TRBD1 (7 bases). Germline V gene lookup returns CDR1 SGHTA and CDR2 FQGNSA. This CDR3 region has 18 residues. Trimming stripped 1 base from V and 0 bases from J, with 19 bases between. The CDR3 sequence: CASSLEAGWTGSSYEQYF. CDR3 bases: TGTGCCAGCAGCTTAGAGGCGGGGTGGACAGGCAGCTCCTACGAGCAGTACTTC.

The chain joins TRBV4-1 to TRBJ1-2; TRBD1 matches at 7 bases. V shed 1 base and J 7 bases; nucleotides not matched to a gene: 6. CDR1 MGHRA and CDR2 YSYEKL come from the germline V gene. The CDR3 consists of 14 residues. The CDR3 DNA reads TGCGCCAGCAGCCAAGCTGGAACAGGGGCTGGCTACACCTTC. Residues: CASSQAGTGAGYTF.

V gene TRBV15 combines with J gene TRBJ2-4, with D perhaps TRBD1 or TRBD2 (5 bases each). The germline gives CDR1 LNHNV, CDR2 YYDKDF (reference sequence). Trimming removed 3 bases at V and 12 bases at J, with 15 bases between. CDR3 length: 13 amino acids. The CDR3 loop is CATSSLGTESQYF. CDR3 nucleotides: TGTGCCACCAGCAGCCTTGGGACGGAATCTCAGTACTTC.

About this clonotype: A much larger clone differs by one base, so this may be a read error. The rearrangement uses TRBV25-1 and TRBJ2-1; 11 bases align to TRBD2. The CDR3 extends over 15 amino acids. Germline assignment: CDR1 MGHDK and CDR2 SYGVNS. The CDR3 sequence is CANSEVLAGASEQFF. CDR3 in DNA: TGTGCCAACAGTGAGGTACTAGCGGGAGCGAGTGAGCAGTTCTTC.

Concerning this clonotype itself: With a much larger clone just one base away, this may be a read error. CDR3 protein: CATSQRGELYSYTF. As DNA, the CDR3 is TGTGCCACCAGTCAGAGGGGGGAGCTCTATAGCTACACCTTC. The rearrangement links TRBV15 to TRBJ1-2; tentatively, D is TRBD1 (6 bases). The CDR3 totals 14 residues. CDR1 LNHNV and CDR2 YYDKDF come from the germline V gene (reference sequence).

The chain recombines TRBV6-2 or TRBV6-3 with TRBJ1-5; 7 bases match TRBD1. Per the germline V gene, CDR1 is MNHEY and CDR2 is SVGEGT. The CDR3 has 18 residues. Germline trimming cut 6 bases from V and 0 bases from J; bases unmatched to any gene: 14. CDR3 nucleotide sequence: TGTGCCAGCAGCCGACCTACGGACAGGAAGCTTAGCAATCAGCCCCAGCATTTT. Amino acid sequence: CASSRPTDRKLSNQPQHF.

The chain recombines TRBV27 with TRBJ1-2; 7 bases match TRBD1. Germline lookup yields CDR1 MNHEY and CDR2 SMNVEV (reference sequence). This CDR3 spans 11 amino acids. After removal of 4 bases from V and 10 bases from J, the junction contained 3 bases not matched to a gene. The CDR3 is CASSSGQDYTF. For the CDR3, the DNA is TGTGCCAGCAGTTCAGGACAGGACTACACCTTC.

The gene calls are TRBV3-1 and TRBJ2-7; D unresolved. Germline loops: CDR1 LGHDT, CDR2 YNNKEL (reference sequence). Trimming took 4 bases from V and 7 from J, leaving 17 bases between them. CDR3 length equals 14 residues. CDR3 sequence (DNA): TGTGCCAGCAGCCGCGCGGACGGCTACAATGAGCAGTACTTC. It specifies CASSRADGYNEQYF.

The rearrangement joins TRBV20-1 to TRBJ2-7; D possibly corresponds to TRBD1 (5 bases). V lost 5 bases and J lost 4, with 9 bases in between. The CDR3 length is 11 residues. Looked up from germline, CDR1 is DFQATT and CDR2 is SNEGSKA (reference sequence). This CDR3 is CSAVRVYEQYF. In DNA form, the CDR3 reads TGCAGTGCTGTCAGGGTTTACGAGCAGTACTTC.

V is TRBV7-2 and J is TRBJ2-1; 7 positions agree with TRBD2. Germline assignment: CDR1 SGHTA and CDR2 FQGNSA. The CDR3 sequence is 16 residues long. V was pared by 3 bases and J by 5 bases, with 10 bases of the junction left unmatched. The CDR3, as DNA: TGTGCCAGCAGCTTTTCGAGTGGCGGGAGCGACAATGAGCAGTTCTTC. Translation: CASSFSSGGSDNEQFF.

The chain uses TRBV20-1 and TRBJ2-7; maybe TRBD2 (6 bases). Trimming shortened V by 5 bases and J by 10 bases, and 21 bases separated the two germline ends. The CDR3 has 13 amino acids. CDR1 is DFQATT and CDR2 is SNEGSKA in the germline V gene (reference sequence). CDR3 loop: CSARPGDLRPQYF. The CDR3 bases are TGCAGTGCTCGCCCGGGGGACCTCAGGCCCCAGTACTTC.

This chain connects TRBV29-1 to TRBJ2-7; D is possibly TRBD1 (6 bases). The CDR3 extends over 14 amino acids. V lost 3 bases and J lost 7, with 19 bases in between. Germline CDR1 SQVTM, CDR2 ANQGSEA. The CDR3 region is CSVEGQGNGNEQYF. The DNA for the CDR3 is TGCAGCGTTGAGGGGCAGGGGAATGGCAATGAGCAGTACTTC.

This sequence joins TRBV27 and TRBJ2-1; the D gene could be TRBD1 or TRBD2 (5 bases each). This CDR3 has 14 amino acids. The germline V gene encodes CDR1 MNHEY and CDR2 SMNVEV (reference sequence). V dropped 5 bases and J dropped 5 bases, with 13 bases sitting between them. The CDR3 coding sequence is TGTGCCAGCAGTCCTCGGGGCAGCAACAATGAGCAGTTCTTC. It is translated as CASSPRGSNNEQFF.

This clonotype was seen once. At one end, the junction sequence differs from germline, possibly due to a read error. The J gene is TRBJ2-7, the V gene TRBV2, with 8 bases identical to TRBD1. CDR3 size: 15 residues. CDR1 and CDR2 from the germline V gene are SNHLY and FYNNEI. In DNA form, the CDR3 reads TGTGCCAGCAATGAAAGGACAGGGATGACCTACGAGCAGTACTTC. It translates to CASNERTGMTYEQYF. Looking up the rest from reference TRBV2 and TRBJ2-7 gives the full variable domain: EPEVTQTPSHQVTQMGQEVILRCVPISNHLYFYWYRQILGQKVEFLVSFYNNEISEKSEIFDDQFSVERPDGSNFTLKIRSTKLEDSAMYFCASNERTGMTYEQYFGPGTRLTVT.

This clonotype was seen only a few times. The chain couples TRBV24-1 to TRBJ2-3; D unresolved. From germline, CDR1 is KGHDR and CDR2 SFDVKD. The CDR3 spans 15 residues. Trimming took off 9 bases at V and 0 bases at J, with 15 bases between the two ends. The CDR3 protein is CATSADEGSTDTQYF. The CDR3 coding sequence is TGTGCCACCTCGGCCGATGAAGGGAGCACAGATACGCAGTATTTT.

This chain joins TRBV29-1 and TRBJ1-2; TRBD1 aligns across 9 bases. After removal of 0 bases from V and 10 bases from J, the junction contained 6 bases not matched to a gene. CDR3 size: 13 residues. The V gene's germline CDR1 is SQVTM and CDR2 ANQGSEA. The CDR3 sequence: CSVEDRDRVSYTF. The CDR3 DNA sequence: TGCAGCGTTGAAGACCGGGACAGGGTTTCCTACACCTTC.

Note on this clonotype: A single base separates this from a much larger clone, so it may be a read error. The CDR3 loop is CASSCKRADTQYF. The CDR3 DNA reads as TGTGCCAGCAGTTGCAAAAGGGCAGATACGCAGTATTTT. This chain joins TRBV12-3 or TRBV12-4 and TRBJ2-3; D unresolved. The CDR3 contains 13 residues. Trimming shortened V by 4 bases and J by 4 bases, and 9 bases separated the two germline ends.